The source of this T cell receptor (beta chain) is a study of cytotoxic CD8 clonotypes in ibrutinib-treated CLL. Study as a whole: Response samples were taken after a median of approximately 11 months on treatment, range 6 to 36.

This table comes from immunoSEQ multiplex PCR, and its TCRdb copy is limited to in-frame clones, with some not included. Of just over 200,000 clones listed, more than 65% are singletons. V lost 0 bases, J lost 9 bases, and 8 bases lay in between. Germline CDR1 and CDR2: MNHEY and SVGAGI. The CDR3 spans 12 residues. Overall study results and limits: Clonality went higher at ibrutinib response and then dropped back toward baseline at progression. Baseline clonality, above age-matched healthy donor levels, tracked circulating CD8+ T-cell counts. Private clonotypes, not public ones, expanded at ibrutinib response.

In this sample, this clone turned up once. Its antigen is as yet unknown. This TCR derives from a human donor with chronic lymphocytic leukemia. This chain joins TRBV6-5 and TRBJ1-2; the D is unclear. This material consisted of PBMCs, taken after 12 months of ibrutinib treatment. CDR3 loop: CASSYSRMSYTF. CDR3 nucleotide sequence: TGTGCCAGCAGTTACTCGCGAATGAGCTACACCTTC.